This T cell receptor beta chain was captured in a study of CD8+CD57+ T cells in acquired aplastic anemia (dated by TCRdb to the late 2010s). Background for the entire study: DNA extracted from sorted CD4+ and CD8+ cells had a mean of 3.2 ug, with a range of about 0.2 to 30 ug. Beyond this particular receptor, the publication reports: Over 25 CD8+ CDR3 sequences were found in both patients and controls but appeared to be highly expressed in patients and within the immunodominant clones of the patients. Between patients and healthy controls, no significant difference in CD8+ Simpson's diversity was found (P=0.060).

For this clonotype: Its antigen is not yet known. Its ends do not fully match the called genes, so a read error is possible.

In the study, sorted CD4+ and CD8+ blood T cells from patients with severe aplastic anemia and from healthy subjects underwent deep sequencing of TCR repertoires. Ficoll-Paque density gradient centrifugation was used to isolate peripheral blood mononuclear cells. Before DNA extraction, CD4+ and CD8+ T cells were sorted with FACS or magnetic beads. Genomic DNA was used as template for profiling of TCR beta VDJ combinations and CDR3 sequences. An Illumina HiSeq 2000 was the platform used for TCR repertoire sequencing. From the authors' description of their analysis: TRBV/TRBJ rearrangement plots, CDR3 size and DJ length profiles, and Simpson's diversity index were used to evaluate the repertoires. The most abundant DNA sequence in the deep sequencing data was defined as the immunodominant clone. CDR3 amino acid sequences were checked for sharing between subjects and were compared against published repertoires and the VDJdb database. Starting from the raw public reads, TCRdb applied fastp trimming at Q25, assembled clones with MiXCR and retained in-frame beta chains. CDR3 protein duplicates are merged, each entry listing the most common genes and DNA. Here the V and J calls rest on TCRdb's processing, not on the authors' analysis. Here the sample has around 180,000 distinct CDR3 sequences; 55% to 70% occur a single time. The leading ten clones occupy 46% of the sample.

The CDR3 spans 13 residues, from the cysteine through the phenylalanine. Only the CDR3 DNA is retained, 39 bases long and in frame from the first base. From the germline V gene (reference sequence), CDR1 is LNHDA and CDR2 is SQIVND. Sample: sorted CD4+, CD8+, or CD8+CD57+ T cells (not recorded which) from PBMCs. Here the chain combines TRBV19 and TRBJ1-2, with 8 middle bases fitting TRBD1. The receptor comes from a human donor with severe aplastic anemia or a healthy control (not recorded which). The CDR3 is CASSIDRGGGYTF. In nucleotides, the sequence is TGTGCCAGTAGCATAGACAGGGGTGGTGGCTACACCTTC. The entire variable domain, with the stretches around the CDR3 drawn from the reference TRBV19 and TRBJ1-2 proteins, is DGGITQSPKYLFRKEGQNVTLSCEQNLNHDAMYWYRQDPGQGLRLIYYSQIVNDFQKGDIAEGYSVSREKKESFPLTVTSAQKNPTAFYLCASSIDRGGGYTFGSGTRLTVV.